This entry lists 7 T cell receptor beta chains sequenced from one sample in a study of cytomegalovirus exposure and HLA in healthy donors. The PCR had 60 Vbeta and 13 Jbeta primers. Generated by immunoSEQ multiplex PCR, the TCRdb table keeps only in-frame clones and is missing some. Among roughly 110,000 clones listed, approximately 80% were seen once. Source material: PBMCs. Receptors originate from a man aged 35-49 years in good health and CMV-seropositive.

This clone was seen once. J is TRBJ2-5 and V is TRBV7-3, with 9 nucleotides matching TRBD1. Germline V gives CDR1 SGHTA, CDR2 FQGTGA. With V trimmed by 1 base and J by 9 bases, 3 bases remained unmatched. CDR3 size: 13 residues. CDR3 DNA: TGTGCCAGCAGCTTAATACAGGGGGCCGCCCAGTACTTC. Protein sequence: CASSLIQGAAQYF.

The chain combines TRBV2 with TRBJ2-7; 8 bases fit TRBD1. Unmatched junction bases numbered 6, after V lost 6 bases and J lost 2 bases. The CDR3 loop spans 14 amino acids. Germline CDR1 and CDR2: SNHLY and FYNNEI. CDR3 sequence (DNA): TGTGCCAGCAGCCTACAGGGGGTTACCTACGAGCAGTACTTC. This encodes CASSLQGVTYEQYF.

The chain uses TRBV4-1 and TRBJ1-4; no clear D gene. CDR1 and CDR2 from the germline V gene are MGHRA and YSYEKL. CDR3 length equals 17 residues. The V gene lost 0 bases and the J gene lost 8 bases, with 19 bases spanning the gap. In nucleotides, the CDR3 is TGCGCCAGCAGCCAAGAGAGGAGGACGGAGGACCTCGAAAAACTGTTTTTT. Its protein is CASSQERRTEDLEKLFF.

The chain links TRBV7-8 to TRBJ1-3; 9 bases line up with TRBD1. CDR1 is SGHVS and CDR2 is FQNEAQ in the germline V gene. The trim removed 5 bases at V and 5 bases at J, leaving 19 bases unmatched. The CDR3 contains 19 residues. The CDR3 DNA follows: TGTGCCAGCAGCCCCCGAAGGACAGGGGAGAGGGGTTTACGAAACACCATATATTTT. It specifies CASSPRRTGERGLRNTIYF.

Turning to this clone: Other DNA sequences in the sample encode the same CDR3. The chain uses TRBV28 and TRBJ1-5; no clear D. Germline lookup yields CDR1 MDHEN and CDR2 SYDVKM. The ends were cut back, 6 bases at V and 1 base at J, with 7 bases in the middle. The CDR3 totals 13 residues. CDR3 DNA: TGTGCCAGCAGCTCGGGGAGCAATCAGCCCCAGCATTTT. Protein: CASSSGSNQPQHF.

The CDR3 coding sequence is TGTGCCAGCAGTATGGGACTTGGGCGGCAGCCCCAGCATTTT. Residues: CASSMGLGRQPQHF. The genes are TRBV9 and TRBJ1-5; D is possibly TRBD1 (5 bases). Germline loops: CDR1 SGDLS, CDR2 YYNGEE. The CDR3 is 14 amino acids. V lost 5 bases and J lost 7, with 16 bases in between.

The genes are TRBV5-4 and TRBJ1-2; TRBD1 matches 7 bases. Losses at the gene ends were 7 bases for V and 0 bases for J; bases not matched to a gene: 9. This CDR3 region has 15 residues. Germline CDR1 reads SGHNT; CDR2 reads YYREEE (reference sequence). The CDR3 protein is CASHKGTDSNYGYTF. CDR3 bases: TGTGCCAGCCATAAAGGGACAGACTCTAACTATGGCTACACCTTC. Looking up the rest from reference TRBV5-4 and TRBJ1-2 gives the full variable domain: ETGVTQSPTHLIKTRGQQVTLRCSSQSGHNTVSWYQQALGQGPQFIFQYYREEENGRGNFPPRFSGLQFPNYSSELNVNALELDDSALYLCASHKGTDSNYGYTFGSGTRLTVV.